Below, 23 T cell receptor beta chains from the same sample are listed, as sequenced in a study of identical twins (dated by TCRdb to about 2016). The library was generated by 5' RACE. Sequencing used an Illumina HiSeq 2000. TCRdb's own reprocessing of the public reads used fastp at Q25 and MiXCR and kept productive beta chains. Entries that share a CDR3 protein sequence are merged under the most common genes and DNA. The sample data list roughly 1.6 million distinct CDR3 sequences, and under 35% of these were observed just once. In total, the top ten clones hold around 0.3% of the sample. Sequenced: cord blood. All receptors derive from a newborn girl in good health.

In its sample, this clonotype was seen a few times. This rearrangement joins TRBV28 to TRBJ1-2; no reliable D call. V dropped 5 bases and J dropped 8 bases, with 18 bases sitting between them. The CDR3 spans 14 residues. CDR1 and CDR2 from the germline V gene are MDHEN and SYDVKM. This CDR3 is CASSPLGRDGGYTF. CDR3 nucleotides: TGTGCCAGCAGTCCGCTCGGGAGGGATGGGGGCTACACCTTC.

This clonotype was recorded a few times. The chain has TRBV20-1 and TRBJ1-5, with a possible D match to TRBD1 (6 bases). CDR1 and CDR2 (germline): DFQATT, SNEGSKA (reference sequence). The CDR3 is made up of 14 amino acids. V lost 3 bases and J lost 4, with 13 bases in between. CDR3 sequence (DNA): TGCAGTGCTAGTCTGGGGGGGCGGAATCAGCCCCAGCATTTT. Residues: CSASLGGRNQPQHF.

This clonotype has only a few counts. CDR3 in DNA: TGCAGTGCTAGCCGGACAGCTCGGAGCACTGAAGCTTTCTTT. It is translated as CSASRTARSTEAFF. The chain uses TRBV20-1 and TRBJ1-1; the D gene is possibly TRBD1 (6 bases). V lost 3 bases and J 4 bases, leaving 15 bases between the germline ends. The CDR3 contains 14 residues. Germline assignment: CDR1 DFQATT and CDR2 SNEGSKA (reference sequence).

The rearrangement joins TRBV28 to TRBJ2-2; TRBD1 aligns across 11 bases. CDR1 and CDR2 from the germline V gene are MDHEN and SYDVKM. V shed 6 bases, J shed 7 bases, and the junction held 7 bases outside the gene matches. The CDR3 is 15 residues long. The CDR3 loop is CASRRPGTGGGELFF. CDR3 coding DNA: TGTGCCAGCAGGCGCCCCGGGACAGGGGGCGGGGAGCTGTTTTTT.

V and J are TRBV13 and TRBJ2-7, with TRBD2 matching over 11 bases. V lost 0 bases and J lost 0; bases outside the gene matches: 7. Germline CDR1 is PRHDT and CDR2 is FYEKMQ (reference sequence). The CDR3 consists of 18 residues. DNA for the CDR3: TGTGCCAGCAGCTTAGGGCTAGCGGGGGGCCTCCTCTCCTACGAGCAGTACTTC. It codes for CASSLGLAGGLLSYEQYF.

Concerning this clonotype itself: The junction differs from germline at one of its ends, possibly a read error. The chain employs TRBV7-9 and TRBJ2-5; no clear D gene. The CDR3 runs to 11 residues. Germline V CDR1 and CDR2: SEHNR, FQNEAQ (reference sequence). This CDR3 reads CACSSSMGQYF. CDR3 DNA: TGTGCCTGCAGCTCGTCTATGGGGCAGTACTTC.

The genes are TRBV20-1 and TRBJ2-1, with 11 bases matching TRBD2. The J call is in doubt because the DNA end fits TRBJ2-7 better. The CDR3 spans 15 residues. The germline V gene encodes CDR1 DFQATT and CDR2 SNEGSKA (reference sequence). CDR3 protein: CSARTSGTLYNEQYF. The CDR3 nucleotides read TGCAGTGCTAGGACTAGCGGGACCCTATACAATGAGCAGTACTTC.

The J gene is TRBJ2-7, the V gene TRBV20-1, with D unresolved. V was clipped by 3 bases and J by 1 base, with 10 bases between them. In germline, CDR1 is DFQATT, CDR2 SNEGSKA (reference sequence). The CDR3 is 13 residues long. In DNA, the CDR3 is TGCAGTGCTAGTCGGCCGGGTTCCTACGAGCAGTACTTC. Translated: CSASRPGSYEQYF.

V is TRBV27 and J is TRBJ1-2; D is possibly TRBD1 (6 bases). CDR3 length equals 14 residues. The V gene lost 5 bases and the J gene lost 7 bases, with 17 bases spanning the gap. Germline CDR1 MNHEY, CDR2 SMNVEV (reference sequence). The CDR3 DNA reads as TGTGCCAGCAGTATAAGGCGGGGGCTTAGTGGCTACACCTTC. It is translated as CASSIRRGLSGYTF.

In this sample, this clonotype turned up many times. The rearrangement uses TRBV10-3 and TRBJ2-7; 9 bases are a match to TRBD2. Germline CDR1 ENHRY, CDR2 SYGVKD. With 10 bases clipped from V and 5 bases from J, the junction kept 9 bases outside the gene matches. This CDR3 comprises 13 residues. The CDR3 bases are TGTGCCAGGAGCGATAGCGGGGGCGACGAGCAGTACTTC. Translating gives CARSDSGGDEQYF.

The genes are TRBV7-2 and TRBJ2-4; a weak D match, TRBD2 (6 bases). The CDR3 has 15 residues. Germline V gene lookup returns CDR1 SGHTA and CDR2 FQGNSA. V shed 1 base and J shed 5 bases, with 12 bases lying between them. CDR3 residues: CASSLGGTVQNIQYF. The CDR3 nucleotides are TGTGCCAGCAGCTTAGGCGGGACCGTACAAAACATTCAGTACTTC.

In its sample, this clonotype was seen a few times. The chain carries TRBV7-9 and TRBJ1-2; no clear D gene. The CDR3 spans 14 residues. Trimming removed 5 bases at V and 0 bases at J, with 10 bases between. Germline CDR1 SEHNR, CDR2 FQNEAQ (reference sequence). In DNA, the CDR3 is TGTGCCAGCAGCCTCGTGTTAGCTAACTATGGCTACACCTTC. It translates to CASSLVLANYGYTF.

This clonotype has ten or more counts. The chain uses TRBV12-3 or TRBV12-4 and TRBJ1-2; D perhaps matches TRBD1 (5 bases). The CDR3 length is 14 residues. V was shortened by 1 base and J by 0 bases, with 6 bases between the two germline ends. CDR3 DNA sequence: TGTGCCAGCAGTTTAGGACAGCCTAACTATGGCTACACCTTC. This sequence encodes CASSLGQPNYGYTF.

This sequence joins TRBV29-1 and TRBJ2-1; 10 nucleotides line up with TRBD2. V lost 5 bases to trimming and J lost 8 bases; unmatched junction nucleotides: 15. The CDR3 has 16 residues. CDR1 is SQVTM and CDR2 is ANQGSEA in the germline V gene. The CDR3 loop is CSVQGRAGTSVDEQFF. CDR3 nucleotide sequence: TGCAGCGTTCAAGGACGGGCCGGGACTAGCGTCGATGAGCAGTTCTTC.

This clonotype was seen a handful of times. The genes are TRBV7-9 and TRBJ2-1; tentative D call: TRBD2 (7 bases). CDR3 length: 16 residues. CDR1 is SEHNR and CDR2 is FQNEAQ in the germline V gene (reference sequence). Trimming took 5 bases from V and 2 from J, leaving 16 bases between them. The CDR3 reads CASSLFRGAAYNEQFF. DNA for the CDR3: TGTGCCAGCAGCCTCTTTCGGGGGGCCGCCTACAATGAGCAGTTCTTC.

As to this clonotype: Given the absence of the conserved phenylalanine or tryptophan at the CDR3 end, a read error is likely. The rearrangement joins TRBV5-1 to TRBJ2-1; D uncertain. The V gene lost 1 base and the J gene lost 5 bases, with 13 bases spanning the gap. The CDR3 contains 15 residues. The germline gives CDR1 SGHRS, CDR2 YFSETQ. CDR3 loop: CASSLPLVRNNEQFV. The CDR3 coding sequence is TGCGCCAGCAGCTTGCCCCTAGTCCGAAACAATGAGCAGTTCGTC.

The V gene is TRBV6-6, the J gene TRBJ2-4, with D possibly matching TRBD2 (6 bases). The J call is uncertain, as TRBJ2-7 better fits the DNA end. The CDR3 contains 14 residues. Germline-derived CDR1 and CDR2 are MNHNY and SVGAGI (reference sequence). In DNA, the CDR3 is TGTGCCAGCAGTTATAGGGACTCCTTCTACGAGCAGTACTTC. Protein: CASSYRDSFYEQYF.

The V gene is TRBV10-3, the J gene TRBJ2-5; D is uncertain. The ends were cut back, 4 bases at V and 3 bases at J, with 9 bases in the middle. The CDR3 contains 13 residues. Looked up from germline, CDR1 is ENHRY and CDR2 is SYGVKD. CDR3 amino acids: CAISVGIEETQYF. CDR3 DNA: TGTGCCATCAGTGTAGGAATAGAAGAGACCCAGTACTTC.

This clonotype was counted once. The V and J genes are TRBV4-2 and TRBJ1-5; D perhaps matches TRBD1 (5 bases). CDR1 is LGHNA, CDR2 YNFKEQ, per germline. V lost 2 bases and J lost 0, with 14 bases in between. The CDR3 sequence is 17 residues long. Here the CDR3 reads CASSQRGSGVSNQPQHF. The CDR3 DNA reads TGTGCCAGCAGCCAACGGGGGAGCGGGGTTAGCAATCAGCCCCAGCATTTT.

This clonotype came up a few times. The chain has TRBV6-5 and TRBJ1-2; 10 positions match TRBD1. J gave up 3 bases and V 0 bases, and 4 bases lay outside the gene matches. There are 16 residues in the CDR3. Germline V CDR1 and CDR2: MNHEY, SVGAGI. The CDR3 DNA reads as TGTGCCAGCAGTTACTCCCGGGACAGGGGTGACTATGGCTACACCTTC. It codes for CASSYSRDRGDYGYTF.

The J gene is TRBJ2-2, the V gene TRBV2; 8 bases agree with TRBD1. Germline CDR1 and CDR2: SNHLY and FYNNEI. The CDR3 totals 17 residues. V lost 3 bases and J lost 7; bases outside the gene matches: 13. CDR3 bases: TGTGCCAGCAGTGAGGGTATAGACAGGGGAGGAATCGGGGAGCTGTTTTTT. Encoded protein: CASSEGIDRGGIGELFF.

There are a few counts of this clonotype. The rearrangement links TRBV13 to TRBJ1-6; TRBD1 matches at 10 bases. The junction had 9 bases not matched to a gene; V was cut back by 3 bases and J by 7 bases. CDR1 PRHDT and CDR2 FYEKMQ come from the germline V gene (reference sequence). The CDR3 runs to 17 residues. In DNA, the CDR3 is TGTGCCAGCAGCTTCGGGACAGGGGATTATAGAAATTCACCCCTCCACTTT. It translates to CASSFGTGDYRNSPLHF.

In the case of this clonotype: Relative to the germline gene, one junction end is altered; a read error may explain this. V usage is TRBV5-1 and J usage is TRBJ2-3; 8 nucleotides align to TRBD2. Germline V gene data show CDR1 as SGHRS and CDR2 as YFSETQ. The CDR3 has 15 residues. CDR3 protein: CASSLERGPTDTQDF. The CDR3 bases are TGCGCCAGCAGCTTGGAGCGGGGGCCCACAGATACGCAGGATTTT.